This T cell receptor beta chain came from a study of graft-versus-host responses after intestinal transplantation. Trimming shortened V by 5 bases and J by 0 bases, and 11 bases separated the two germline ends. Germline loops: CDR1 LNHNV, CDR2 YYDKDF (reference sequence). There are 14 residues in the CDR3. Produced via immunoSEQ multiplex PCR; TCRdb's table is partial and in-frame only. The data show roughly 18,000 clones, with 95% seen just once and 0.79% held by the top ten. The sequence was collected from a human patient who received an intestinal transplant, so some T cells may come from the graft donor. This chain joins TRBV15 and TRBJ2-7; D may be TRBD2 (6 bases). This sample comprised PBMCs, obtained 23 days after intestinal transplant. CDR3 sequence (DNA): TGTGCCACCAGCCCTGGGCGGGACTCCTACGAGCAGTACTTC. Protein: CATSPGRDSYEQYF.